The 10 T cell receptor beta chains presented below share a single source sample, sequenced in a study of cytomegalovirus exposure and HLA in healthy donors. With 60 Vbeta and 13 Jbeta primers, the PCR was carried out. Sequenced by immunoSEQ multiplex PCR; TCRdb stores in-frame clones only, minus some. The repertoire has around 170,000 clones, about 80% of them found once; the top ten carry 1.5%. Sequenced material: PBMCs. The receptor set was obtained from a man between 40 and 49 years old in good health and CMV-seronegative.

For the CDR3, the DNA is TGTGCCAGCAACATACAGGGCGGACGGTCACCCCTCCACTTT. Protein sequence: CASNIQGGRSPLHF. V and J are TRBV6-5 and TRBJ1-6, with a possible D match to TRBD1 (6 bases). Per the germline V gene, CDR1 is MNHEY and CDR2 is SVGAGI. The CDR3 runs to 14 residues. V dropped 7 bases and J dropped 10 bases, with 17 bases sitting between them.

CDR3 protein: CASSLGLAAYEQYF. In DNA, the CDR3 is TGTGCCAGCAGCCTGGGACTAGCGGCCTACGAGCAGTACTTC. The rearrangement uses TRBV11-1 and TRBJ2-7; 11 bases agree with TRBD2. The germline gives CDR1 SGHAT, CDR2 FQDESV (reference sequence). This CDR3 contains 14 residues. J was trimmed by 2 bases and V by 5 bases; bases with no gene match: 2.

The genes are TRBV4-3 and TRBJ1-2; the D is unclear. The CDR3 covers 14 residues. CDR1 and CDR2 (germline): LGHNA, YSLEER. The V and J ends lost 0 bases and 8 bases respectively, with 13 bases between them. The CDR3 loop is CASSQDVGVGGYTF. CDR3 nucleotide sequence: TGCGCCAGCAGCCAAGATGTCGGGGTTGGGGGCTACACCTTC.

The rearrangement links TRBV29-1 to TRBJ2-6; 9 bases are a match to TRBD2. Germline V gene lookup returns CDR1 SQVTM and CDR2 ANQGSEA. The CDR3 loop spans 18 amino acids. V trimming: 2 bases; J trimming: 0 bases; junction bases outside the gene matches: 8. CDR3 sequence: CSVESPSSGGSGANVLTF. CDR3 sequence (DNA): TGCAGCGTTGAATCCCCGAGTAGCGGGGGCTCTGGGGCCAACGTCCTGACTTTC.

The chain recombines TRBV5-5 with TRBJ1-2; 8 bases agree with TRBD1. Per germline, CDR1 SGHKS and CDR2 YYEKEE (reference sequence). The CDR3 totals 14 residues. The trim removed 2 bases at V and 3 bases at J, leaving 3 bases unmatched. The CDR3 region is CASSLAQGDYGYTF. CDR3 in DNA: TGTGCCAGCAGCTTAGCACAGGGGGACTATGGCTACACCTTC. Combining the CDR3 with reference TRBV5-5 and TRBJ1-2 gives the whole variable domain DAGVTQSPTHLIKTRGQQVTLRCSPISGHKSVSWYQQVLGQGPQFIFQYYEKEERGRGNFPDRFSARQFPNYSSELNVNALLLGDSALYLCASSLAQGDYGYTFGSGTRLTVV.

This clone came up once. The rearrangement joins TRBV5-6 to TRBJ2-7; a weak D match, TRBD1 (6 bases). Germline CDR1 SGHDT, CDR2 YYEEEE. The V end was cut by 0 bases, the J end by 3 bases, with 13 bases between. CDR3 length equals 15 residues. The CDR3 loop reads CASSLAPGEIYEQYF. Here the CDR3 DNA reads TGTGCCAGCAGCTTGGCGCCAGGGGAGATCTACGAGCAGTACTTC.

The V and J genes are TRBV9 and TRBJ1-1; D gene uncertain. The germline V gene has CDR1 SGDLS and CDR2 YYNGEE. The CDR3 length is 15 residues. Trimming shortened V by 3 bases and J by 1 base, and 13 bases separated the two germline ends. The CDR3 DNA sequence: TGTGCCAGCAGCGGCTCCCACGGGAGGAACACTGAAGCTTTCTTT. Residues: CASSGSHGRNTEAFF.

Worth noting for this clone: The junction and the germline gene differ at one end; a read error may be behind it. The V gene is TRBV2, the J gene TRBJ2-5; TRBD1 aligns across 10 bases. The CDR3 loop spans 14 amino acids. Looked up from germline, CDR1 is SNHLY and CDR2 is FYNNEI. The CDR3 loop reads CVSSEGDRGETQYF. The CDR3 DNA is TGTGTCAGCAGTGAGGGGGACAGGGGAGAGACCCAGTACTTC.

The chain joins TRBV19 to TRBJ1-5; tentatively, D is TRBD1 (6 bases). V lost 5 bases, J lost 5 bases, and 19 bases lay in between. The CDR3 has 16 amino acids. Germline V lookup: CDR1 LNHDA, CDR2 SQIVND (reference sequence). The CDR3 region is CASSLLNTGFYQPQHF. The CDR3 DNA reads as TGTGCCAGTAGTCTTTTGAACACAGGGTTTTATCAGCCCCAGCATTTT. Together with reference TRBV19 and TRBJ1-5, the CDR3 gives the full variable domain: DGGITQSPKYLFRKEGQNVTLSCEQNLNHDAMYWYRQDPGQGLRLIYYSQIVNDFQKGDIAEGYSVSREKKESFPLTVTSAQKNPTAFYLCASSLLNTGFYQPQHFGDGTRLSIL.

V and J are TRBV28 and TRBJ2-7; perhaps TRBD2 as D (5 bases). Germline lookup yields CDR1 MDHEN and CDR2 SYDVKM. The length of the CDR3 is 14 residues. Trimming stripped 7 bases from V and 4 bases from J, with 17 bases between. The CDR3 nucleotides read TGTGCCAGCAATGAGGGTCTGTCCGGTTACGAGCAGTACTTC. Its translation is CASNEGLSGYEQYF. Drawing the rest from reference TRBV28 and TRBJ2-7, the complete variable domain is DVKVTQSSRYLVKRTGEKVFLECVQDMDHENMFWYRQDPGLGLRLIYFSYDVKMKEKGDIPEGYSVSREKKERFSLILESASTNQTSMYLCASNEGLSGYEQYFGPGTRLTVT.